This TCR beta chain came from a study of control samples from healthy donors and cancer patients. The CDR3 runs to 14 residues. Germline CDR1 and CDR2: SGHRS and YFSETQ. J lost 4 bases, V lost 5 bases, and 4 bases had no gene match. Measured with immunoSEQ multiplex PCR; TCRdb has only the in-frame clones, and not every one. The sample gives some 250,000 clones, over 75% of which show up once; more than 10% is in the top ten. The TCR comes from a woman aged 55-69 years with lung cancer. This rearrangement joins TRBV5-1 to TRBJ2-5; 11 nucleotides match TRBD2. The sequencing sample was made of PBMCs. The CDR3 region is CASSPGLAGETQYF. DNA for the CDR3: TGCGCCAGCAGTCCAGGACTAGCGGGAGAGACCCAGTACTTC.